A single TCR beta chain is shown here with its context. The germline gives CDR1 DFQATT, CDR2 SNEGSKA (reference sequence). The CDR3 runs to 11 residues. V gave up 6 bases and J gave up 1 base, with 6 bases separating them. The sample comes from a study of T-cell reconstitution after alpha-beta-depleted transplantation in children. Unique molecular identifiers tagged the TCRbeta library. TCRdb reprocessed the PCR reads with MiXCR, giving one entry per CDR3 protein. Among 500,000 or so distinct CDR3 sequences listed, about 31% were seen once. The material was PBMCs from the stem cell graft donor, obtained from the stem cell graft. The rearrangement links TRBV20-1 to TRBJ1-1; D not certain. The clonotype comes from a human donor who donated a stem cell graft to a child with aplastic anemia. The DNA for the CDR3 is TGCAGTGCCCCTCGGAACACTGAAGCTTTCTTT. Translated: CSAPRNTEAFF.